This entry describes one TCR beta chain. The antigen remains undetermined. TCRdb's copy holds only in-frame clones and misses some; the assay was immunoSEQ multiplex PCR. The table lists roughly 130,000 clones, about 90% of them singletons. The sample is drawn from a study of T cell responses to AZD1222 COVID-19 vaccine. Study-level information: Second-dose intervals near 4 or 12 weeks were combined.

Germline CDR1 is LGHDT and CDR2 is YNNKEL (reference sequence). Trimming left V 3 bases short and J 2 bases short, with 8 bases between. This CDR3 comprises 14 residues. The study's findings and limits: Vaccination with two AZD1222 doses was followed by a rise in Spike-specific TCR breadth and depth. Females outnumbered males among donors, who were mostly white British; clonal diversity was possibly underestimated. Targets within unmutated variant regions were reportedly found for nearly half of spike-specific TCRs.

Sequenced material: peripheral blood, taken on day 0 of AZD1222 vaccination. The TCR comes from an adult in good health. The chain joins TRBV3-1 (or the pseudogene TRBV3-2) to TRBJ1-5; D remains ambiguous. DNA for the CDR3: TGTGCCAGCAGCCACGGCAGAGGCAATCAGCCCCAGCATTTT. Its translation: CASSHGRGNQPQHF.